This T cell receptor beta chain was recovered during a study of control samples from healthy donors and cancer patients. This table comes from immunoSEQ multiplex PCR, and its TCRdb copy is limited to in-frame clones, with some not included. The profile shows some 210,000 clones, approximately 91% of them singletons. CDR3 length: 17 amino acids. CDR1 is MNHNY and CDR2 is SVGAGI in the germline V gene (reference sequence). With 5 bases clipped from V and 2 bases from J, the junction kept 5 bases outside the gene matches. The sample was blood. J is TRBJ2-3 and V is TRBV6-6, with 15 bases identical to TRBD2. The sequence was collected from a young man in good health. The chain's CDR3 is CASSPGLAGGYTDTQYF. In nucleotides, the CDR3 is TGTGCCAGCAGTCCAGGACTAGCGGGGGGGTACACAGATACGCAGTATTTT.